This T cell receptor (beta chain) was recorded in a study of cytomegalovirus exposure and HLA in healthy donors. Germline V CDR1 and CDR2: MNHEY, SVGAGI. The CDR3 runs to 14 residues. After removal of 5 bases from V and 5 bases from J, the junction contained 3 bases not matched to a gene. Both 60 Vbeta primers and 13 Jbeta primers went into the PCR. The assay was immunoSEQ multiplex PCR, and TCRdb's table has in-frame clones only and misses some. Among some 99,000 clones, around 67% were seen once, and the ten largest hold around 2%. This receptor was identified in a male donor in good health and CMV-seronegative. Sequenced input: PBMCs. V and J are TRBV6-5 and TRBJ2-3; 11 nucleotides agree with TRBD2. The CDR3 reads CASSKGTSGDTQYF. The CDR3 DNA reads TGTGCCAGCAGTAAAGGGACTAGCGGAGATACGCAGTATTTT.